Sequencing of this T cell receptor (beta chain) was carried out in a study of response to subunit inactivated influenza vaccine. Turning to this clonotype: Its specificity is not known.

TCRdb reprocessed the RT-PCR reads with MiXCR, giving one entry per CDR3 protein. Among around 190,000 distinct CDR3 sequences listed, around 9% were seen once. The V gene lost 4 bases and the J gene lost 6 bases, with 3 bases spanning the gap. The CDR3 is 10 residues long. Germline CDR1 MGHDK, CDR2 SYGVNS. Study findings and constraints: Authors suggested each seasonal influenza vaccination recruits few new T cells.

The chain uses TRBV25-1 and TRBJ1-2; D is uncertain. This specimen was non-naive T cells sorted from PBMCs, taken on the day of vaccination. This TCR came from a middle-aged man who received an inactivated influenza vaccine. This CDR3 reads CASSGDGYTF. CDR3 nucleotides: TGTGCCAGCAGTGGGGATGGCTACACCTTC.